These 8 T cell receptor beta chains were sequenced from one sample in a study of shared clonotypes between healthy human individuals. Assay used: immunoSEQ multiplex PCR; TCRdb lists only in-frame clones, some missing. The sample lists approximately 2.5 million clones, under 95% occurring once. Sequencing used naive CD4+ T cells from PBMCs. Specified subset: CD45RA+ positively selected. These receptors all come from a man younger than 30 in good health. Some clones in this sample may be carry-over from other donors' samples.

This clone was observed once. The chain links TRBV30 to TRBJ1-3; D unresolved. The CDR3 sequence is 12 residues long. V was shortened by 5 bases and J by 4 bases, with 9 bases between the two germline ends. Germline V gene lookup returns CDR1 GTSNPN and CDR2 SVGIG (reference sequence). The CDR3 nucleotides read TGTGCCTGGGTGGCGGGGGGAAACACCATATATTTT. The encoded protein is CAWVAGGNTIYF.

The gene calls are TRBV5-1 and TRBJ1-3; 11 nucleotides line up with TRBD1. V shed 3 bases, J shed 7 bases, and the junction held 3 bases outside the gene matches. The CDR3 spans 14 residues. The germline V gene encodes CDR1 SGHRS and CDR2 YFSETQ. The CDR3 region has the DNA TGCGCCAGCAGCTCGGGACAGGGGGAGAACACCATATATTTT. Its translation: CASSSGQGENTIYF.

V and J are TRBV28 and TRBJ1-2, with a possible D match to TRBD1 (5 bases). The CDR3 runs to 14 residues. CDR1 and CDR2 (germline): MDHEN, SYDVKM. V was trimmed by 2 bases and J by 1 base, leaving 8 bases between them. The CDR3 region has the DNA TGTGCCAGCAGTTTAACAGGCGATAACTATGGCTACACCTTC. Amino acids: CASSLTGDNYGYTF.

CDR3 in DNA: TGCGCCAGCAGTGAATACGACGAGCAGTACTTC. This sequence encodes CASSEYDEQYF. The chain joins TRBV5-1 to TRBJ2-7; D unclear. The V end lost 5 bases, the J end lost 5 bases, and 8 bases lay between the germline ends. The CDR3 covers 11 residues. Looked up from germline, CDR1 is SGHRS and CDR2 is YFSETQ.

V usage is TRBV5-1 and J usage is TRBJ1-2; D unresolved. CDR3 length equals 13 residues. Germline lookup yields CDR1 SGHRS and CDR2 YFSETQ. The V and J ends lost 0 bases and 6 bases respectively, with 9 bases between them. The CDR3 coding sequence is TGCGCCAGCAGCTTGGGCCAGGAAAATGGCTACACCTTC. It translates to CASSLGQENGYTF. Drawing the rest from reference TRBV5-1 and TRBJ1-2, the complete variable domain is KAGVTQTPRYLIKTRGQQVTLSCSPISGHRSVSWYQQTPGQGLQFLFEYFSETQRNKGNFPGRFSGRQFSNSRSEMNVSTLELGDSALYLCASSLGQENGYTFGSGTRLTVV.

V and J are TRBV9 and TRBJ2-7; 11 bases align to TRBD2. V shed 5 bases, J shed 12 bases, and the junction held 10 bases outside the gene matches. CDR1 is SGDLS, CDR2 YYNGEE, per germline. The CDR3 extends over 13 amino acids. This chain's CDR3 is CASSSDTSGRRYF. CDR3 sequence (DNA): TGTGCCAGCAGTTCGGATACTAGCGGGAGACGGTACTTC. The full variable domain, with the rest looked up from reference TRBV9 and TRBJ2-7, is DSGVTQTPKHLITATGQRVTLRCSPRSGDLSVYWYQQSLDQGLQFLIQYYNGEERAKGNILERFSAQQFPDLHSELNLSSLELGDSALYFCASSSDTSGRRYFGPGTRLTVT.

The V call is TRBV6-5, the J call TRBJ2-7, with 7 positions matching TRBD1. The V and J ends lost 2 bases and 8 bases, in that order; junction bases with no gene match: 9. This CDR3 comprises 14 residues. CDR1 is MNHEY, CDR2 SVGAGI, per germline. The CDR3 region has the DNA TGTGCCAGCAGTTACCTGGAGAATAGGGGGCAGCAGTACTTC. Protein: CASSYLENRGQQYF.

The chain joins TRBV6-5 to TRBJ1-2; 9 bases are shared with TRBD1. The CDR3 length is 13 residues. Germline V gene sequence: CDR1 MNHEY, CDR2 SVGAGI. The V gene end was trimmed by 6 bases and the J gene end by 7 bases; junction bases not matched to a gene: 6. The CDR3 is CASRTTGGGGYTF. CDR3 DNA: TGTGCCAGCAGGACCACAGGGGGCGGTGGCTACACCTTC.